This T cell receptor beta chain was sequenced during a study of cytotoxic CD8 clonotypes in ibrutinib-treated CLL. The wider study: Average yields of about 260,000 productive templates and 94,082 productive rearrangements characterized the samples. Study results and limitations: Patients showed higher baseline clonality than age-matched healthy donors, and it tracked circulating CD8+ T-cell counts. Among the clonotypes, public ones were uncommon and contracted or held stable on treatment.

Deep sequencing aimed at 1 in 200,000 to 1 in 1 million T cells' resolution. Method: immunoSEQ multiplex PCR; TCRdb's copy keeps in-frame clones and lacks some. The repertoire includes 75,000 to 90,000 clones, 83% of them detected once, and more than 35% sits in the top ten. To note about this clone: Its antigen remains unknown.

CDR3 length equals 13 residues. The germline CDR1 and CDR2 sequences are MDHEN and SYDVKM. V gave up 4 bases and J gave up 5 bases, with 11 bases separating them. Material: PBMCs, obtained after 24 months of ibrutinib treatment. The chain uses TRBV28 and TRBJ2-5; TRBD2 might be the D (5 bases). The source of this sequence is a human donor with chronic lymphocytic leukemia. CDR3 bases: TGTGCCAGCAGTTCACAGAGGGCGGAGACCCAGTACTTC. It specifies CASSSQRAETQYF. Full variable domain (outside the CDR3, taken from reference TRBV28 and TRBJ2-5): DVKVTQSSRYLVKRTGEKVFLECVQDMDHENMFWYRQDPGLGLRLIYFSYDVKMKEKGDIPEGYSVSREKKERFSLILESASTNQTSMYLCASSSQRAETQYFGPGTRLLVL.